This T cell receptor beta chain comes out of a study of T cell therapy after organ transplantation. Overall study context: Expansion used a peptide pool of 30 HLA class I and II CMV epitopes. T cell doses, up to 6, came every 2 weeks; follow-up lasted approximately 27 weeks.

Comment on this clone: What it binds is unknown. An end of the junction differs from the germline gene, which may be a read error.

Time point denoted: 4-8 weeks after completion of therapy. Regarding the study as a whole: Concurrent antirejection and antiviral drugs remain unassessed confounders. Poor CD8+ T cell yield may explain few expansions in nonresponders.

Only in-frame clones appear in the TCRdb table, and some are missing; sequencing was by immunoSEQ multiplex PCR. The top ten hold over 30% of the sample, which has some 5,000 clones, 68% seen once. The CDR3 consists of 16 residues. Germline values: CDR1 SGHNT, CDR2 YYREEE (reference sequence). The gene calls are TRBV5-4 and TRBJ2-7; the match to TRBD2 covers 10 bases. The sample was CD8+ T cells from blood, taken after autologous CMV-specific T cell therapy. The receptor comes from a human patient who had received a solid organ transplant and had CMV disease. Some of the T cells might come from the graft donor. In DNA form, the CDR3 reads TGCGCCAGCAGCCTCTCCGCCAGCGGGAGGGCCCGCGAGCAGTACTTC. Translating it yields CASSLSASGRAREQYF.